Below are 12 T cell receptor beta chains sequenced from a single sample in a study of vaccination and CD4 T cells after COVID-19. No antigen has been identified for these receptors. Cultured CD4+ T cell DNA was sequenced using the Oncomine TCR Beta short-read assay. MiXCR was run by TCRdb on the PCR reads, yielding one entry per CDR3 protein. The sample contains 14,000 or so distinct CDR3 sequences, 70% to 75% of which appear only once. Regarding treatment: roughly ten-day PBMC culture with coronavirus spike peptide pools or control peptides (ViraFEST assay). Sequenced input: CD4+ T cells from blood, cultured in vitro. The source of these receptors is a human donor who had recovered from COVID-19.

The chain couples TRBV15 to TRBJ2-1; D is perhaps TRBD1 (5 bases). This CDR3 comprises 16 residues. V was pared by 1 base and J by 0 bases, with 10 bases between. Germline CDR1 and CDR2: LNHNV and YYDKDF (reference sequence). CDR3 residues: CATSRVRQLSYNEQFF. CDR3 nucleotides: TGTGCCACCAGCAGAGTTCGACAGCTCTCCTACAATGAGCAGTTCTTC.

This sequence joins TRBV24-1 and TRBJ1-5, with a tentative D call TRBD1 (6 bases). The CDR3 extends over 16 amino acids. The germline V gene encodes CDR1 KGHDR and CDR2 SFDVKD. V lost 5 bases and J 2 bases, leaving 15 bases between the germline ends. The CDR3 DNA follows: TGTGCCACCAGTGCCCACAGGGCCGGCGGCAATCAGCCCCAGCATTTT. It codes for CATSAHRAGGNQPQHF.

The chain links TRBV5-1 to TRBJ2-7; TRBD1 aligns across 8 bases. Losses at the gene ends were 0 bases for V and 0 bases for J; bases not matched to a gene: 2. The CDR3 has 15 amino acids. Germline V gives CDR1 SGHRS, CDR2 YFSETQ. CDR3 nucleotides: TGCGCCAGCAGCTTGGGGACAGGGAGCTCCTACGAGCAGTACTTC. Encoded protein: CASSLGTGSSYEQYF. The variable domain in full, with the rest retrieved from reference TRBV5-1 and TRBJ2-7, is KAGVTQTPRYLIKTRGQQVTLSCSPISGHRSVSWYQQTPGQGLQFLFEYFSETQRNKGNFPGRFSGRQFSNSRSEMNVSTLELGDSALYLCASSLGTGSSYEQYFGPGTRLTVT.

This clonotype has only a few counts. The chain employs TRBV30 and TRBJ1-5; D remains ambiguous. Germline CDR1 GTSNPN, CDR2 SVGIG (reference sequence). The CDR3 is 15 residues long. The ends were cut back, 1 base at V and 0 bases at J, with 10 bases in the middle. The CDR3 here is CAWSANANSNQPQHF. CDR3 nucleotides: TGTGCCTGGAGTGCAAATGCCAATAGCAATCAGCCCCAGCATTTT.

This chain connects TRBV7-3 to TRBJ2-3; TRBD1 agrees at 7 bases. Per germline, CDR1 SGHTA and CDR2 FQGTGA. The CDR3 is 15 residues long. V shed 5 bases, J shed 7 bases, and the junction held 12 bases outside the gene matches. CDR3 coding DNA: TGTGCCAGCAGCAAGGGACAGCTTGGATCCAATACGCAGTATTTT. Translating gives CASSKGQLGSNTQYF.

This chain connects TRBV7-2 to TRBJ1-3; D unclear. Germline V gene sequence: CDR1 SGHTA, CDR2 FQGNSA. CDR3 length: 18 residues. Trimming shortened V by 4 bases and J by 2 bases, and 21 bases separated the two germline ends. The CDR3 region has the DNA TGTGCCAGCAGCTCACCTCGGCCGCCCACGCAAGCTGGAAACACCATATATTTT. This codes for CASSSPRPPTQAGNTIYF.

The CDR3 sequence: CASSQTRSSYNEQFF. CDR3 DNA: TGTGCCAGCAGCCAGACTAGGAGCTCCTACAATGAGCAGTTCTTC. The rearrangement uses TRBV5-4 and TRBJ2-1; a weak D match, TRBD2 (6 bases). Per the germline V gene, CDR1 is SGHNT and CDR2 is YYREEE (reference sequence). Trimming left V 4 bases short and J 0 bases short, with 11 bases between. This CDR3 is built from 15 residues.

The V call is TRBV18, the J call TRBJ1-2; tentative D call: TRBD1 (5 bases). CDR3 length equals 14 residues. The germline CDR1 and CDR2 sequences are KGHSH and LQKENI. Trimming removed 3 bases at V and 5 bases at J, with 13 bases between. The CDR3 spells CASSPVQGEYGYTF. CDR3 DNA sequence: TGTGCCAGCTCACCGGTCCAGGGTGAATATGGCTACACCTTC.

The chain carries TRBV27 and TRBJ2-5; D gene ambiguous. Germline loops: CDR1 MNHEY, CDR2 SMNVEV (reference sequence). The CDR3 length is 12 residues. Trimming cost V 5 bases and J 4 bases, with 8 bases left between them. CDR3 in DNA: TGTGCCAGCAGTAATCCTAGAGAGACCCAGTACTTC. Translation: CASSNPRETQYF.

V gene TRBV28 combines with J gene TRBJ1-5, with 9 positions matching TRBD1. CDR1 is MDHEN, CDR2 SYDVKM, per germline. The V gene end was trimmed by 9 bases and the J gene end by 5 bases; junction bases not matched to a gene: 17. This CDR3 has 17 residues. DNA for the CDR3: TGTGCCAGTTTCGGGACAGGGAAAGGAGTCGGGGATCAGCCCCAGCATTTT. This gives the protein CASFGTGKGVGDQPQHF.

This clonotype appeared once. CDR3 amino acids: CSASRFDQPSNEQFF. The CDR3 coding sequence is TGCAGTGCTAGTAGGTTCGACCAACCTTCGAATGAGCAGTTCTTC. The chain links TRBV20-1 to TRBJ2-1; D gene unclear. Germline CDR1 reads DFQATT; CDR2 reads SNEGSKA (reference sequence). This CDR3 comprises 15 residues. Trimming took 3 bases from V and 7 from J, leaving 19 bases between them.

The gene calls are TRBV2 and TRBJ2-7; TRBD2 matches 10 bases. This CDR3 is built from 15 residues. The V segment lost 6 bases and the J segment 9 bases; nucleotides outside the gene matches: 14. The germline V gene has CDR1 SNHLY and CDR2 FYNNEI. The CDR3 nucleotides read TGTGCCAGCAGCCCACAGCTAGCGGGAGACCCTCGGCAGTACTTC. It yields the protein CASSPQLAGDPRQYF.